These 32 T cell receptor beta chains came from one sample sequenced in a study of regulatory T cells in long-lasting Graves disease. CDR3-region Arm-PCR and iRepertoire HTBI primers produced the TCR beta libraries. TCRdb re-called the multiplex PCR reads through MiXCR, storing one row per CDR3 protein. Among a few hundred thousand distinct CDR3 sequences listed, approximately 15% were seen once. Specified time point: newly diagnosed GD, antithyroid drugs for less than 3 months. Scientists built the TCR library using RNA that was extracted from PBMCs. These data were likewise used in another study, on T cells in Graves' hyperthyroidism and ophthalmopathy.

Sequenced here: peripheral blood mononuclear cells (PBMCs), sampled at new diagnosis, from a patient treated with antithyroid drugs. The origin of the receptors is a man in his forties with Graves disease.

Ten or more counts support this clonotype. The CDR3 spells CSAILFQNIQYF. The CDR3 coding sequence is TGCAGTGCTATCCTATTCCAAAACATTCAGTACTTC. The chain recombines TRBV20-1 with TRBJ2-4, with unresolved D. V lost 4 bases and J lost 5, with 9 bases in between. Germline CDR1 reads DFQATT; CDR2 reads SNEGSKA (reference sequence). The CDR3 has 12 residues.

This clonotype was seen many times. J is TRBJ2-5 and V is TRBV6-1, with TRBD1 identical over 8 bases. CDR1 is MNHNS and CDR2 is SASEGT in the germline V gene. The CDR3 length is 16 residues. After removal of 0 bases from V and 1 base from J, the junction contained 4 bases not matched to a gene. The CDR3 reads CASSEARTGLQETQYF. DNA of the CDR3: TGTGCCAGCAGTGAAGCAAGGACAGGGCTCCAAGAGACCCAGTACTTC.

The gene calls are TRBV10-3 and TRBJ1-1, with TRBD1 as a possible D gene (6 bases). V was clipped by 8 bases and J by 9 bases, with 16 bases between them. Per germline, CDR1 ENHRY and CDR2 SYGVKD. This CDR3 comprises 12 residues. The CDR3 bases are TGTGCCATCCAAGAGGGGGGTATGAAAGCTTTCTTT. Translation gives CAIQEGGMKAFF.

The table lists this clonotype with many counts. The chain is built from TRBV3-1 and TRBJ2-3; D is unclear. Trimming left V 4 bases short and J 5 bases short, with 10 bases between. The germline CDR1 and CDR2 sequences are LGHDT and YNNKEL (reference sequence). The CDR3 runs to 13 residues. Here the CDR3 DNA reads TGTGCCAGCAGCCCCCGTTCGGGAGATACGCAGTATTTT. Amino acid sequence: CASSPRSGDTQYF.

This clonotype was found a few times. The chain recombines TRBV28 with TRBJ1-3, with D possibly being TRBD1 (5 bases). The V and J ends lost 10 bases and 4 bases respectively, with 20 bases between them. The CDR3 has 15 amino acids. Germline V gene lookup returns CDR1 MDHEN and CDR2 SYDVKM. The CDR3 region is CAINTRDGGGNTIYF. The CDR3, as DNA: TGTGCCATCAACACCCGGGACGGAGGAGGAAACACCATATATTTT.

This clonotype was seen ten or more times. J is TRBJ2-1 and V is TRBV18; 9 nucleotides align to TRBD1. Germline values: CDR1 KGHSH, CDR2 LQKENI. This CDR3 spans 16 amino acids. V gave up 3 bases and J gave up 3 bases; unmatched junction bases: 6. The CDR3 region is CASSPPGQGYYNEQFF. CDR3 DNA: TGTGCCAGCTCACCTCCGGGACAGGGTTACTACAATGAGCAGTTCTTC.

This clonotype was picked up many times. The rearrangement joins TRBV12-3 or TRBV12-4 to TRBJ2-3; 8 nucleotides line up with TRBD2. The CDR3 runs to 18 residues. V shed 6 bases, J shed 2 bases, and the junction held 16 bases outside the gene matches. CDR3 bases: TGTGCCAGCAGCTACCTACCATTTCCGGGGGGGCACACAGATACGCAGTATTTT. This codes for CASSYLPFPGGHTDTQYF.

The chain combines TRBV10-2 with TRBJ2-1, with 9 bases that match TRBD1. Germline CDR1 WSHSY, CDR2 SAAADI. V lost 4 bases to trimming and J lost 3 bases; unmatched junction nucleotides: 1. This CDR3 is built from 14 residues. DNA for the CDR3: TGCGCCAGCAGTGGGACAGGGGACTACAATGAGCAGTTCTTC. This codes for CASSGTGDYNEQFF.

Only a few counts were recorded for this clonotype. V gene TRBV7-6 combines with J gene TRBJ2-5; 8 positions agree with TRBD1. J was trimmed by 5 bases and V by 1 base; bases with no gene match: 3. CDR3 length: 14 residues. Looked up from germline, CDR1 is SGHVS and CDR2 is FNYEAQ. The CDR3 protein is CASSLDRGDETQYF. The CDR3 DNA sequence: TGTGCCAGCAGCTTAGACAGGGGGGATGAGACCCAGTACTTC.

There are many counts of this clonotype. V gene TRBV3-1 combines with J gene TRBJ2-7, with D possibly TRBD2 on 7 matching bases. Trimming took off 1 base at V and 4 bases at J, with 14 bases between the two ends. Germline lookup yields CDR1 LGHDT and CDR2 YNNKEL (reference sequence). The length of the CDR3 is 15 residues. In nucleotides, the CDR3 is TGTGCCAGCAGCCAAGGAGGGGGGGGCGCTTACGAGCAGTACTTC. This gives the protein CASSQGGGGAYEQYF.

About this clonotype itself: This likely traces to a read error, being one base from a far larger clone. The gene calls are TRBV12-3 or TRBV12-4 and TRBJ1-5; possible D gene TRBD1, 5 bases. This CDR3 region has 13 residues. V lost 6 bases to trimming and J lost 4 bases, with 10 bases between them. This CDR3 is CASSTQVNQPQHF. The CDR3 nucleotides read TGTGCCAGCAGCACACAGGTTAATCAGCCCCAGCATTTT.

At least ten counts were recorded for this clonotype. Here the CDR3 reads CASRAEGAANTGELFF. The CDR3 coding sequence is TGCGCCAGCAGAGCGGAGGGGGCGGCGAACACCGGGGAGCTGTTTTTT. This sequence joins TRBV5-1 and TRBJ2-2; D possibly corresponds to TRBD1 (7 bases). Trimming removed 5 bases from V and 0 bases from J, with 14 bases in between. Per germline, CDR1 SGHRS and CDR2 YFSETQ. CDR3 length equals 16 residues.

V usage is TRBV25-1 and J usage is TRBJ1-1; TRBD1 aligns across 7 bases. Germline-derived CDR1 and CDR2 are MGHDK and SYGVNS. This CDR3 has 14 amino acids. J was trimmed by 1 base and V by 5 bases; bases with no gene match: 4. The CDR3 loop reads CASSRRGRNTEAFF. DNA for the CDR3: TGTGCCAGCAGTCGAAGGGGGCGGAACACTGAAGCTTTCTTT.

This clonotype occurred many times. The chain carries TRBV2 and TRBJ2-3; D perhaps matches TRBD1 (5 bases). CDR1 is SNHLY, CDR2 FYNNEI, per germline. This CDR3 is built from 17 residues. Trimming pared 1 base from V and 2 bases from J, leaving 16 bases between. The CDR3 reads CASSEGLAGIHTDTQYF. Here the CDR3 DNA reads TGTGCCAGCAGTGAAGGACTTGCAGGGATTCACACAGATACGCAGTATTTT.

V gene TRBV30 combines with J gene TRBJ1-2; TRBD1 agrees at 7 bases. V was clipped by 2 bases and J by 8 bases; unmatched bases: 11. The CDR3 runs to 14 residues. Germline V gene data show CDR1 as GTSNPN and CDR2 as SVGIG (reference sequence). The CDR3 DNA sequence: TGTGCCTGGAGTCACACCACAGGGGACGTAGGCTACACCTTC. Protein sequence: CAWSHTTGDVGYTF. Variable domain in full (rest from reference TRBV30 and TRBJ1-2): SQTIHQWPATLVQPVGSPLSLECTVEGTSNPNLYWYRQAAGRGLQLLFYSVGIGQISSEVPQNLSASRPQDRQFILSSKKLLLSDSGFYLCAWSHTTGDVGYTFGSGTRLTVV.

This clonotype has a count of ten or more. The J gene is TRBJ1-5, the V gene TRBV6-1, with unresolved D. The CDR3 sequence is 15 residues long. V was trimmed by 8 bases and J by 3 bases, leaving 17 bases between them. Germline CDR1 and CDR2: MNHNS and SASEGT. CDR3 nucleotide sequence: TGTGCCAGCTGCATATCCTTGGGGTACAATCAGCCCCAGCATTTT. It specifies CASCISLGYNQPQHF.

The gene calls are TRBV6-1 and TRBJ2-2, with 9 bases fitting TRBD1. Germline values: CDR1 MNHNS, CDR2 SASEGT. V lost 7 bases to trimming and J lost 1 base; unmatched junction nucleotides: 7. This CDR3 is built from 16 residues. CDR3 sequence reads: CASIDWGQGNTGELFF. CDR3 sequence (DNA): TGTGCCAGCATCGACTGGGGACAGGGGAACACCGGGGAGCTGTTTTTT.

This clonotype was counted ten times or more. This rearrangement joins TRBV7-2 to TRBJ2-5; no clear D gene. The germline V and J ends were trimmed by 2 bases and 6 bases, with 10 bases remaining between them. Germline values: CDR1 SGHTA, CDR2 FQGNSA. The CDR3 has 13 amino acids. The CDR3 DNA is TGTGCCAGCAGCTTACGGCATGGGCAGACCCAGTACTTC. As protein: CASSLRHGQTQYF.

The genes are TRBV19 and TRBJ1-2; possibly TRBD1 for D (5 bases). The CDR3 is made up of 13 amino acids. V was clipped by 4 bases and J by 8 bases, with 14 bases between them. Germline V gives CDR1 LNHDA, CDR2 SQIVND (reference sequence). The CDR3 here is CASSRRGVFGYTF. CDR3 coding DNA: TGTGCCAGTAGTAGGAGGGGAGTGTTCGGCTACACCTTC.

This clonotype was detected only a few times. The CDR3 protein is CASRYWDAQETQYF. The CDR3 nucleotides read TGTGCCAGCAGATATTGGGACGCACAAGAGACCCAGTACTTC. This chain joins TRBV6-1 and TRBJ2-5; TRBD1 or TRBD2 may be the D gene (5 bases each). This CDR3 spans 14 amino acids. The V end was cut by 6 bases, the J end by 2 bases, with 13 bases between. Germline V lookup: CDR1 MNHNS, CDR2 SASEGT.

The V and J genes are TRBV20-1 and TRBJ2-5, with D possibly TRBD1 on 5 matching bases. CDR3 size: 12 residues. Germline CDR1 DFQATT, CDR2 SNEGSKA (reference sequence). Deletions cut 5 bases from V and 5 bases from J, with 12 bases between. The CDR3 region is CSAPGNWETQYF. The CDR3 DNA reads TGCAGTGCTCCAGGGAATTGGGAGACCCAGTACTTC.

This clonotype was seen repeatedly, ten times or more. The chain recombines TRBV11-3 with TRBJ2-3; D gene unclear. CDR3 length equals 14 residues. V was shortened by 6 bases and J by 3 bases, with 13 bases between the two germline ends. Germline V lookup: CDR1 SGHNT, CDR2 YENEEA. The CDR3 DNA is TGTGCCAGCAGTATTCCTTTGGAGACAGATACGCAGTATTTT. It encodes CASSIPLETDTQYF.

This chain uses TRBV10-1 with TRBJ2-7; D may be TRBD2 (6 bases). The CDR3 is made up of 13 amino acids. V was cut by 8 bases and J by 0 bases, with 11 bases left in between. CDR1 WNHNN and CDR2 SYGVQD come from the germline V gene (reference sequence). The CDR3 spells CASAGPGSYEQYF. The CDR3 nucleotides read TGCGCCAGCGCGGGACCGGGCTCCTACGAGCAGTACTTC.

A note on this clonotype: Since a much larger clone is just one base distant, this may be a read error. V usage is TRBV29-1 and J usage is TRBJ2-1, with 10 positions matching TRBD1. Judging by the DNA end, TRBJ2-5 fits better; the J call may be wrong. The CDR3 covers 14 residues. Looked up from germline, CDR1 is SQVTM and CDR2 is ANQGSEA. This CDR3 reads CSATGTGVRGTQYF. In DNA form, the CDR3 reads TGCAGCGCTACCGGGACAGGGGTTCGGGGGACCCAGTACTTC.

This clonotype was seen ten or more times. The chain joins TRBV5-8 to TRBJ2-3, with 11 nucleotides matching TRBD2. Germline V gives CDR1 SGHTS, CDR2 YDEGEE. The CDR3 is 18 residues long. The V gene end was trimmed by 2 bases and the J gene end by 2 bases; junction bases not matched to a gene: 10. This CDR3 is CASSLVSSGGLDTDTQYF. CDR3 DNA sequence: TGTGCCAGCAGCTTAGTATCTAGCGGGGGGCTGGACACAGATACGCAGTATTTT.

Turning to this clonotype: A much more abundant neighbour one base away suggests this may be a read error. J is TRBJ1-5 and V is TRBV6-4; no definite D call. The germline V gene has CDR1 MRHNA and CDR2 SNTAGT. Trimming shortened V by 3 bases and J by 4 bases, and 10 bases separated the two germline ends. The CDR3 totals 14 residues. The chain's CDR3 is CASSESLGNQPQHF. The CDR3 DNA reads TGTGCCAGCAGTGAAAGTTTGGGGAATCAGCCCCAGCATTTT.

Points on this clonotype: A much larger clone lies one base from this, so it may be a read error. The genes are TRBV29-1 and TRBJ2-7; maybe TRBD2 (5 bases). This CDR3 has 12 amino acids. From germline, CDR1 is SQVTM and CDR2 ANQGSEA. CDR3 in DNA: TGCAGCGTGACGGGTCTAGCCCACGAGCAGTGCTTC. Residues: CSVTGLAHEQCF.

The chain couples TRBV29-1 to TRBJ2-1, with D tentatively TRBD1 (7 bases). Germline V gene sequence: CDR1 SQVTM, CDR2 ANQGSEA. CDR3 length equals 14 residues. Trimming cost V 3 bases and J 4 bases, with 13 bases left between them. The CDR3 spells CSVDGRGAYNEQFF. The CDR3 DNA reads TGCAGCGTTGATGGCAGGGGGGCTTACAATGAGCAGTTCTTC.

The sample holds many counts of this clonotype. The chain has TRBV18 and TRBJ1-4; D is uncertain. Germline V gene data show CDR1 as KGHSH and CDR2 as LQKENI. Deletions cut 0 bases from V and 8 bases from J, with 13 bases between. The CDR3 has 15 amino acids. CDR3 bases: TGTGCCAGCTCACCACCTCTCGCCCCCCGGGAAAAACTGTTTTTT. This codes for CASSPPLAPREKLFF.

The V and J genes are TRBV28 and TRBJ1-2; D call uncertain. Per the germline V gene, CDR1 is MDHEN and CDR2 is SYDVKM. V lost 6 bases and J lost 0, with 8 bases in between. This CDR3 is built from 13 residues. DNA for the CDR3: TGTGCCAGCAGCTCAGCATCTAACTATGGCTACACCTTC. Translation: CASSSASNYGYTF.

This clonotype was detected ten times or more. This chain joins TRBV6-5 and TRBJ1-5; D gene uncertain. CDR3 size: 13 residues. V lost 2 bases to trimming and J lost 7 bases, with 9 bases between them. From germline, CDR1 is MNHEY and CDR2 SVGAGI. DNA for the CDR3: TGTGCCAGCAGTTACCCAAGAGCCCAGCCCCAGCATTTT. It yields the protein CASSYPRAQPQHF.

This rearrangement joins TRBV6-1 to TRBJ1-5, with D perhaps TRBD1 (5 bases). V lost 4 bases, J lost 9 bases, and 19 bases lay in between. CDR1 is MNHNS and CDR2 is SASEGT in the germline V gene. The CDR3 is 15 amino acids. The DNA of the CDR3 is TGTGCCAGCAGTGGAGACAGCGGCCGTGTTTGGCCCCAGCATTTT. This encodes CASSGDSGRVWPQHF.